This T cell receptor beta chain was identified during a study of blood T cells in healthy people across ages. A second PCR of 7 to 11 cycles used a sample-barcoded 5' primer and a J-beta primer mix. Each CDR3 protein gets one entry after TCRdb re-called the 5' RACE reads with MiXCR. The sample consists of roughly 1.5 million distinct CDR3 sequences, roughly 43% of them appearing once. CDR3 size: 17 residues. After removal of 3 bases from V and 3 bases from J, the junction contained 10 bases not matched to a gene. The germline V gene encodes CDR1 LGHNA and CDR2 YNFKEQ. The genes are TRBV4-2 and TRBJ1-5; TRBD1 matches at 8 bases. This receptor was taken from a woman in her late teens or twenties in good health. Source material: blood. DNA of the CDR3: TGTGCCAGCAGCCATGCAGACAGGGGACTCCTCAATCAGCCCCAGCATTTT. It yields the protein CASSHADRGLLNQPQHF.